The rows below give T cell receptor beta chains drawn from one sample of a study of beta chain features in type 1 diabetes. Using immunoSEQ multiplex PCR, the repertoire was profiled, and TCRdb retains in-frame clones only, with some absent. This sample yields about 180,000 clones, of which around an eighth are seen a single time; less than 0.7% belongs to the top ten. Sequencing used central memory CD4+ T cells from blood. The source is a woman between 18 and 29 years old in good health. Each CDR3 is given with its conserved first and last residue. D genes are given only for firm matches. A row's size may be missing; if present it is once, few, many or a size class.

j_call clone_size d_call v_call cdr3_nt cdr3_aa
TRBJ2-3 few . TRBV4-2 TGTGCCAGCAGCCAGGAGGGCCGGGCAGATACGCAGTATTTT CASSQEGRADTQYF
TRBJ2-7 . . TRBV15 TGTGCCACCAGCAGAGGTCGAGGGATCAAGCAGTACTTC CATSRGRGIKQYF
TRBJ1-1 few . TRBV28 TGTGCCAGCAGTTCCGCCGGGATGCGCGCTTTCTTT CASSSAGMRAFF
TRBJ2-1 . TRBD2 TRBV9 TGTGCCAGCGCACCGGGACTAGCGGACTACAATGAGCAGTTCTTC CASAPGLADYNEQFF
TRBJ1-4 . . TRBV5-6 TGTGCCAGCAGCATAAACAGGGTGGAACTGTTTTTT CASSINRVELFF
TRBJ1-1 . TRBD1 TRBV7-9 TGTGCCAGCAGATACGGGACAGGGGGCACTGAAGCTTTCTTT CASRYGTGGTEAFF
TRBJ2-5 few TRBD2 TRBV15 TGTGCCACCAGCAGAGATCCTAGCGGGAGAGAGACCCAGTACTTC CATSRDPSGRETQYF
TRBJ2-5 few TRBD1 TRBV7-3 TGTGCCAGCAGCCTCGGACAGGGGAAGACCCAGTACTTC CASSLGQGKTQYF
TRBJ1-2 few . TRBV7-2 TGTGCCAGCAGCGCCAACAGGGCGGGTGGCTACACCTTC CASSANRAGGYTF
TRBJ2-4 many . TRBV29-1 . CSVEFASGIYF
TRBJ1-5 . . TRBV7-9 TGTGCCAGCAGCTTATTCACGGGTAATCAGCCCCAGCATTTT CASSLFTGNQPQHF
TRBJ2-7 few . TRBV15 TGTGCCACCAGCAGAGATCGGGGGTTGACAGGGCCCCCCGAGCAGTACTTC CATSRDRGLTGPPEQYF
TRBJ2-7 few TRBD1 TRBV6-5 TGTGCCAGCAGTTACCGTCATCGACAGGGGAGATACGAGCAGTACTTC CASSYRHRQGRYEQYF
TRBJ2-1 . TRBD2 TRBV7-2 TGTGCCAGCAGACGCGCGGGAGGGCCGATTGGTGGTGAGCAGTTCTTC CASRRAGGPIGGEQFF
TRBJ1-2 . TRBD1 TRBV27 TGTGCCAGCAGCAACTTACAGGGGGCTAATGGCTACACCTTC CASSNLQGANGYTF
TRBJ1-4 few . TRBV5-4 TGTGCCAGCAGCCCCCGGGTGTCCGGCCCAACTAATGAAAAACTGTTTTTT CASSPRVSGPTNEKLFF